These 30 T cell receptor beta chains share one sample of origin, sequenced in a study of blood T cells in healthy people across ages. Sample-barcoded 5' priming and a J-beta primer mix drove a second PCR of 7 to 11 cycles. In TCRdb, the 5' RACE reads were re-called with MiXCR into one record per CDR3 protein. The sample has approximately 830,000 distinct CDR3 sequences, approximately 67% seen once; the top ten hold around 30%. Sequencing used blood. The receptors originated from a man aged 30 to 39 in good health.

The chain links TRBV14 to TRBJ1-2, with D perhaps matching TRBD1 (5 bases). Germline V CDR1 and CDR2: SGHDN, FVKESK. This CDR3 has 14 amino acids. Trimming removed 2 bases at V and 5 bases at J, with 12 bases between. CDR3 residues: CASSQTGEWYGYTF. The CDR3 bases are TGTGCCAGCAGCCAAACGGGGGAGTGGTATGGCTACACCTTC. The whole variable domain, filled in from reference TRBV14 and TRBJ1-2, reads EAGVTQFPSHSVIEKGQTVTLRCDPISGHDNLYWYRRVMGKEIKFLLHFVKESKQDESGMPNNRFLAERTGGTYSTLKVQPAELEDSGVYFCASSQTGEWYGYTFGSGTRLTVV.

The chain links TRBV7-8 to TRBJ2-5, with D perhaps matching TRBD1 or TRBD2 (5 bases each). The V gene lost 3 bases and the J gene lost 1 base, with 9 bases spanning the gap. The CDR3 covers 14 residues. CDR1 SGHVS and CDR2 FQNEAQ come from the germline V gene. The CDR3 coding sequence is TGTGCCAGCAGCTTGGGGACCATCCAAGAGACCCAGTACTTC. Translation: CASSLGTIQETQYF.

The chain has TRBV7-8 and TRBJ2-1, with D unclear. The CDR3 is made up of 14 amino acids. Germline loops: CDR1 SGHVS, CDR2 FQNEAQ. V was trimmed by 1 base and J by 11 bases, leaving 15 bases between them. The CDR3 loop reads CASSLVKVQDQQFF. CDR3 nucleotides: TGTGCCAGCAGCTTAGTTAAGGTGCAGGACCAGCAGTTCTTC. Supplemented by reference TRBV7-8 and TRBJ2-1, the full variable domain reads GAGVSQSPRYKVAKRGQDVALRCDPISGHVSLFWYQQALGQGPEFLTYFQNEAQLDKSGLPSDRFFAERPEGSVSTLKIQRTQQEDSAVYLCASSLVKVQDQQFFGPGTRLTVL.

The V gene is TRBV5-1, the J gene TRBJ2-6; D ambiguous. Germline V lookup: CDR1 SGHRS, CDR2 YFSETQ. V gave up 0 bases and J gave up 2 bases, with 9 bases separating them. The CDR3 spans 16 residues. CDR3 region: CASSLATLTGANVLTF. The DNA for the CDR3 is TGCGCCAGCAGCTTGGCGACGCTCACTGGGGCCAACGTCCTGACTTTC.

V gene TRBV7-9 combines with J gene TRBJ2-7; D remains unclear. The CDR3 length is 14 residues. The V gene lost 1 base and the J gene lost 5 bases, with 12 bases spanning the gap. Germline CDR1 and CDR2: SEHNR and FQNEAQ (reference sequence). The CDR3 region has the DNA TGTGCCAGCAGCTTAGTGGCCATGCAGGACGAGCAGTACTTC. Its translation is CASSLVAMQDEQYF.

This clonotype was found a few times. The chain recombines TRBV24-1 with TRBJ2-4, with D maybe TRBD2 (6 bases). With 3 bases removed from V and 13 bases from J, the gap between germline ends came to 18 bases. Germline V gives CDR1 KGHDR, CDR2 SFDVKD. The CDR3 runs to 14 residues. The CDR3 coding sequence is TGTGCCACCAGTGATACGGGGTCCCTACGGGAGCAGTACTTC. Encoded protein: CATSDTGSLREQYF.

The CDR3 bases are TGTGCCAGCAGCGCCACTAGCGGGGGGGACTTGAGAGAGCAGTTCTTC. Amino acid sequence: CASSATSGGDLREQFF. The gene calls are TRBV9 and TRBJ2-1; TRBD2 matches 13 bases. This CDR3 is built from 16 residues. Germline V gene data show CDR1 as SGDLS and CDR2 as YYNGEE. With V trimmed by 3 bases and J by 10 bases, 10 bases remained unmatched.

V and J are TRBV4-2 and TRBJ2-3, with a weak D call TRBD1 (5 bases). Germline values: CDR1 LGHNA, CDR2 YNFKEQ. The CDR3 contains 13 residues. V was trimmed by 1 base and J by 4 bases, leaving 6 bases between them. The CDR3 sequence is CASSQVGADTQYF. Here the CDR3 DNA reads TGTGCCAGCAGCCAAGTAGGGGCAGATACGCAGTATTTT.

V is TRBV5-6 and J is TRBJ1-2; weak D call: TRBD1 (6 bases). Germline V gene sequence: CDR1 SGHDT, CDR2 YYEEEE. This CDR3 has 15 amino acids. The V gene lost 0 bases and the J gene lost 4 bases, with 13 bases spanning the gap. CDR3: CASSLVNREGYGYTF. The CDR3 DNA sequence: TGTGCCAGCAGCTTGGTAAACAGGGAAGGCTATGGCTACACCTTC.

This clonotype was seen a few times. This chain joins TRBV20-1 and TRBJ2-7, with D perhaps matching TRBD2 (6 bases). The CDR3 length is 14 residues. The V gene's germline CDR1 is DFQATT and CDR2 SNEGSKA (reference sequence). The V gene lost 7 bases and the J gene lost 1 base, with 17 bases spanning the gap. The CDR3 region has the DNA TGCAGTGTAATGACGCGGGACGGATCCTACGAGCAGTACTTC. It translates to CSVMTRDGSYEQYF.

This rearrangement joins TRBV7-2 to TRBJ2-1; D is unclear. The CDR3 runs to 13 residues. Trimming removed 5 bases from V and 5 bases from J, with 10 bases in between. Germline CDR1 is SGHTA and CDR2 is FQGNSA. The CDR3 loop is CASSPGAHNEQFF. The CDR3 DNA reads as TGTGCCAGCAGCCCCGGTGCACACAATGAGCAGTTCTTC. The complete variable domain, with remaining parts taken from reference TRBV7-2 and TRBJ2-1, reads GAGVSQSPSNKVTEKGKDVELRCDPISGHTALYWYRQSLGQGLEFLIYFQGNSAPDKSGLPSDRFSAERTGGSVSTLTIQRTQQEDSAVYLCASSPGAHNEQFFGPGTRLTVL.

The chain recombines TRBV21-1 with TRBJ2-3; the D call in the table, TRBD1, was not verified against the DNA. TRBV21-1 is a recognized pseudogene. The CDR3 runs 18 residues. The CDR3 is CASSKGSGDRGQTDTQYF. The CDR3 bases are TGTGCCAGCAGCAAAGGAAGCGGGGACAGGGGGCAAACAGATACGCAGTATTTT.

CDR3 DNA sequence: TGCAGCGTTCGGACCCGCAACTTGGGGAATGAGCAGTTCTTC. Its protein is CSVRTRNLGNEQFF. The chain uses TRBV29-1 and TRBJ2-1; D is unclear. Germline CDR1 is SQVTM and CDR2 is ANQGSEA. CDR3 size: 14 residues. The V and J ends lost 5 bases and 7 bases respectively, with 18 bases between them.

The chain uses TRBV5-6 and TRBJ1-2; TRBD1 is a possible D gene (5 bases). The CDR3 length is 15 residues. Germline V CDR1 and CDR2: SGHDT, YYEEEE. The ends were cut back, 4 bases at V and 5 bases at J, with 18 bases in the middle. CDR3 DNA: TGTGCCAGCAGCGGGCCTCCGGGACGATCGTATGGCTACACCTTC. Its translation: CASSGPPGRSYGYTF.

The sample holds a few counts of this clonotype. The chain joins TRBV28 to TRBJ1-2, with TRBD1 identical over 9 bases. The V gene end was trimmed by 5 bases and the J gene end by 4 bases; junction bases not matched to a gene: 5. CDR1 and CDR2 from the germline V gene are MDHEN and SYDVKM. CDR3 length: 14 amino acids. The CDR3 DNA follows: TGTGCCAGCAGTCCAGGGACAGGGAGCTATGGCTACACCTTC. Translating it yields CASSPGTGSYGYTF.

J is TRBJ2-1 and V is TRBV7-2; maybe TRBD1 (5 bases). Near its end, the DNA agrees better with TRBJ2-7, so the J call may be wrong. The CDR3 loop spans 15 amino acids. Per the germline V gene, CDR1 is SGHTA and CDR2 is FQGNSA. The CDR3 region is CASSSSGLPYNEQYF. For the CDR3, the DNA is TGTGCCAGCAGCTCCTCAGGGCTCCCTTACAATGAGCAGTACTTC.

V is TRBV28 and J is TRBJ2-1; 9 bases match TRBD1. The CDR3 has 17 amino acids. Germline V lookup: CDR1 MDHEN, CDR2 SYDVKM. Unmatched junction bases numbered 13, after V lost 5 bases and J lost 5 bases. The CDR3 DNA follows: TGTGCCAGCAGTGCCGACCGGGGACAGGGAGGCCACAATGAGCAGTTCTTC. It encodes CASSADRGQGGHNEQFF.

The chain employs TRBV20-1 and TRBJ2-7; D possibly corresponds to TRBD2 (7 bases). Germline values: CDR1 DFQATT, CDR2 SNEGSKA (reference sequence). V shed 0 bases and J shed 3 bases, with 12 bases lying between them. CDR3 size: 14 residues. The CDR3 nucleotides read TGCAGTGCTAGAGATAGGGGGGGCCACTACGAGCAGTACTTC. Protein product: CSARDRGGHYEQYF.

This chain uses TRBV6-2 or TRBV6-3 with TRBJ2-7; 7 bases line up with TRBD2. Losses at the gene ends were 0 bases for V and 2 bases for J; bases not matched to a gene: 4. The CDR3 is 15 residues long. Per germline, CDR1 MNHEY and CDR2 SVGEGT. CDR3 in amino acids: CASSYSVAGAYEQYF. The CDR3 DNA is TGTGCCAGCAGTTACTCGGTGGCGGGGGCCTACGAGCAGTACTTC.

The rearrangement uses TRBV18 and TRBJ2-1; 12 bases align to TRBD1. Losses at the gene ends were 3 bases for V and 5 bases for J; bases not matched to a gene: 2. Per germline, CDR1 KGHSH and CDR2 LQKENI. This CDR3 comprises 15 residues. The chain's CDR3 is CASSPGQGANNEQFF. The CDR3 DNA reads TGTGCCAGCTCACCGGGACAGGGGGCCAACAATGAGCAGTTCTTC.

This chain links TRBV2 with TRBJ2-1, with TRBD2 identical over 9 bases. Trimming removed 5 bases from V and 0 bases from J; junction bases left unmatched: 8. In germline, CDR1 is SNHLY, CDR2 FYNNEI. The CDR3 spans 17 residues. The CDR3 loop reads CASSYLAGTSSYNEQFF. The CDR3 DNA reads TGTGCCAGCAGTTACCTAGCGGGGACGAGCTCCTACAATGAGCAGTTCTTC.

This sequence joins TRBV4-3 and TRBJ2-7; no reliable D call. Gene TRBJ2-5 matches the end of the DNA better, so the J call may be wrong. The CDR3 is 14 residues long. Germline V gives CDR1 LGHNA, CDR2 YSLEER. CDR3 amino acids: CASSQEYGPETQYF. The CDR3 nucleotides read TGCGCCAGCAGCCAAGAATATGGTCCGGAGACCCAGTACTTC.

This clonotype was observed once. V gene TRBV20-1 combines with J gene TRBJ2-1, with 8 bases fitting TRBD2. Germline-derived CDR1 and CDR2 are DFQATT and SNEGSKA (reference sequence). The CDR3 spans 15 residues. J lost 4 bases, V lost 0 bases, and 5 bases had no gene match. CDR3 in amino acids: CSARDRRGDYNEQFF. The CDR3 DNA follows: TGCAGTGCTAGAGATAGGCGGGGGGATTACAATGAGCAGTTCTTC.

The chain links TRBV4-1 to TRBJ2-2; TRBD1 might be the D (6 bases). The V and J ends lost 1 base and 7 bases respectively, with 13 bases between them. The CDR3 is 15 residues long. The germline V gene encodes CDR1 MGHRA and CDR2 YSYEKL. CDR3 bases: TGCGCCAGCAGCCAAGTAAAAGGGGGAAACGGGGAGCTGTTTTTT. As protein: CASSQVKGGNGELFF.

Many counts were recorded for this clonotype. V usage is TRBV7-2 and J usage is TRBJ2-7; tentatively, D is TRBD1 (5 bases). CDR1 and CDR2 (germline): SGHTA, FQGNSA. V lost 0 bases and J 4 bases, leaving 7 bases between the germline ends. CDR3 length: 13 residues. The CDR3 is CASSLAGPYEQYF. The CDR3 DNA reads TGTGCCAGCAGCTTAGCGGGGCCATACGAGCAGTACTTC.

This clonotype has only one observation. The genes are TRBV21-1 and TRBJ1-5; the table's D call of TRBD1 was not tested on the DNA. TRBV21-1 is recorded as a pseudogene. The CDR3 covers 18 residues. For the CDR3, the DNA is TGTGCCAGCAGCAAGTTGTCCTTCCCGGGTTACTGGGTTCAGCCCCAGCATTTT. It specifies CASSKLSFPGYWVQPQHF.

This clonotype has only one observation. The chain links TRBV5-1 to TRBJ2-3, with TRBD2 matching over 8 bases. CDR1 and CDR2 (germline): SGHRS, YFSETQ. V was pared by 9 bases and J by 2 bases, with 11 bases of the junction left unmatched. The CDR3 runs 15 residues. This chain's CDR3 is CATSASGPPTDTQYF. The DNA of the CDR3 is TGCGCCACTTCAGCTAGCGGGCCACCCACAGATACGCAGTATTTT.

The chain combines TRBV20-1 with TRBJ2-5, with 12 bases fitting TRBD1. The CDR3 totals 15 residues. CDR1 DFQATT and CDR2 SNEGSKA come from the germline V gene (reference sequence). Germline trimming cut 4 bases from V and 9 bases from J; bases unmatched to any gene: 12. DNA for the CDR3: TGCAGTGCTACCTCCGGGACAGGGGGCCGGCGGTCCCAGTACTTC. Translation gives CSATSGTGGRRSQYF.

This clonotype appeared a few times. The genes are TRBV12-3 or TRBV12-4 and TRBJ2-1; 7 nucleotides agree with TRBD1. CDR3 length: 15 amino acids. The V gene end was trimmed by 6 bases and the J gene end by 4 bases; junction bases not matched to a gene: 9. The CDR3 region has the DNA TGTGCCAGCAGCGGAGACAGGGAACTATACAATGAGCAGTTCTTC. Its protein is CASSGDRELYNEQFF.

This chain uses TRBV14 with TRBJ1-4, with D hard to call. The V gene lost 4 bases and the J gene lost 11 bases, with 11 bases spanning the gap. This CDR3 is built from 12 residues. Germline V CDR1 and CDR2: SGHDN, FVKESK. In DNA form, the CDR3 reads TGTGCCAGCAGCCTCTTGGAGGAGAAACTGTTTTTT. Protein product: CASSLLEEKLFF.